Listed below are T cell receptor beta chains from one sample, sequenced in a study of blood T cell repertoires in COVID-19. TCRdb's copy holds only in-frame clones and misses some; the assay was immunoSEQ multiplex PCR. The data show 25,000 to 35,000 clones, with over 75% seen just once and about 15% held by the top ten. Sequenced material: peripheral blood. All receptors derive from an older man with active COVID-19. The CDR3 runs from the conserved cysteine through the conserved F or W. D genes are given only for firm matches. Clone sizes are given selectively: once, few, many, or a class where the clone is expanded.

v_gene: TRBV29-1
d_gene: .
abundance: .
j_gene: TRBJ2-1
CDR3aa: CSVEGWASYNEQFF
CDR3nt: TGCAGCGTTGAAGGGTGGGCCTCCTACAATGAGCAGTTCTTC

v_gene: TRBV21-1
d_gene: .
abundance: .
j_gene: TRBJ2-2
CDR3aa: CASSTRRGRRDNTGELFF
CDR3nt: TGTGCCAGCAGCACCCGCAGGGGGCGCCGGGATAACACCGGGGAGCTGTTTTTT

v_gene: TRBV6-5
d_gene: TRBD2
abundance: .
j_gene: TRBJ2-3
CDR3aa: CASMRGAGTDTQYF
CDR3nt: TGTGCCAGCATGCGGGGGGCCGGCACAGATACGCAGTATTTT

v_gene: TRBV3-1/TRBV3-2
d_gene: TRBD1
abundance: .
j_gene: TRBJ1-2
CDR3aa: CASSHLTLGTGNYGYTF
CDR3nt: TGTGCCAGCAGCCACCTAACCCTGGGGACAGGGAACTATGGCTACACCTTC

v_gene: TRBV15
d_gene: .
abundance: .
j_gene: TRBJ2-3
CDR3aa: CATSAGRTSTDTQYF
CDR3nt: TGTGCCACCAGCGCCGGGCGGACTAGCACAGATACGCAGTATTTT

v_gene: TRBV28
d_gene: .
abundance: .
j_gene: TRBJ2-7
CDR3aa: CASSSGLPEQYF
CDR3nt: TGTGCCAGCAGTTCCGGACTGCCCGAGCAGTACTTC

v_gene: TRBV28
d_gene: .
abundance: once
j_gene: TRBJ1-2
CDR3aa: CASSPSGQGRDGYTF
CDR3nt: TGTGCCAGCAGTCCCTCGGGTCAGGGTAGGGATGGCTACACCTTC

v_gene: TRBV5-4
d_gene: TRBD2
abundance: .
j_gene: TRBJ2-3
CDR3aa: CASSLSGGLTNTQYF
CDR3nt: TGTGCCAGCAGCTTGTCGGGGGGGCTGACGAATACGCAGTATTTT

v_gene: TRBV30
d_gene: .
abundance: .
j_gene: TRBJ1-1
CDR3aa: CAWAPFNTEAFF
CDR3nt: TGTGCCTGGGCTCCTTTTAACACTGAAGCTTTCTTT

v_gene: TRBV5-4
d_gene: TRBD1
abundance: .
j_gene: TRBJ2-2
CDR3aa: CASSLYRGRTGELFF
CDR3nt: TGTGCCAGCAGCTTGTACAGGGGGCGAACCGGGGAGCTGTTTTTT

v_gene: TRBV6-5
d_gene: TRBD2
abundance: .
j_gene: TRBJ2-7
CDR3aa: CASSYANRRGIYEQYF
CDR3nt: TGTGCCAGCAGTTATGCCAACCGGCGGGGGATCTACGAGCAGTACTTC

v_gene: TRBV10-3
d_gene: TRBD1
abundance: .
j_gene: TRBJ2-7
CDR3aa: CAITLTGTPYEQYF
CDR3nt: TGTGCCATCACCTTGACAGGGACCCCCTACGAGCAGTACTTC

v_gene: TRBV28
d_gene: .
abundance: .
j_gene: TRBJ1-6
CDR3aa: CASTGGVSPLHF
CDR3nt: TGTGCCAGCACTGGCGGGGTTTCACCCCTCCACTTT

v_gene: TRBV5-1
d_gene: .
abundance: .
j_gene: TRBJ2-1
CDR3aa: CASSLGVGPTNEQFF
CDR3nt: TGCGCCAGCAGCTTGGGAGTGGGGCCCACCAATGAGCAGTTCTTC

v_gene: TRBV28
d_gene: .
abundance: .
j_gene: TRBJ1-3
CDR3aa: CASSGGGKSGNTIYF
CDR3nt: TGTGCCAGCAGTGGCGGGGGAAAATCTGGAAACACCATATATTTT

v_gene: TRBV20-1
d_gene: TRBD2
abundance: .
j_gene: TRBJ2-7
CDR3aa: CSARGGSEQYF
CDR3nt: TGCAGTGCTAGGGGAGGGAGCGAGCAGTACTTC

v_gene: TRBV4-1
d_gene: TRBD1
abundance: .
j_gene: TRBJ2-3
CDR3aa: CASSQDPGQGADTQYF
CDR3nt: TGCGCCAGCAGCCAAGACCCGGGACAGGGAGCAGATACGCAGTATTTT

v_gene: TRBV7-6
d_gene: TRBD2
abundance: .
j_gene: TRBJ2-5
CDR3aa: CASSYTSGGAGETQYF
CDR3nt: TGTGCCAGCAGCTATACTAGCGGGGGGGCGGGAGAGACCCAGTACTTC

v_gene: TRBV4-3
d_gene: TRBD2
abundance: .
j_gene: TRBJ2-1
CDR3aa: CASSQEGLAAEGQFF
CDR3nt: TGCGCCAGCAGCCAAGAGGGACTAGCGGCTGAAGGGCAGTTCTTC

v_gene: TRBV11-2
d_gene: TRBD1
abundance: .
j_gene: TRBJ1-3
CDR3aa: CASSLGQGAGNTIYF
CDR3nt: TGTGCCAGCAGCTTAGGACAGGGTGCTGGAAACACCATATATTTT

v_gene: TRBV11-2
d_gene: TRBD2
abundance: .
j_gene: TRBJ2-3
CDR3aa: CASSTSGGASDTQYF
CDR3nt: TGTGCCAGCAGCACTAGCGGGGGGGCGTCAGATACGCAGTATTTT

v_gene: TRBV30
d_gene: .
abundance: .
j_gene: TRBJ2-2
CDR3aa: CAWSVLRQLGTGELFF
CDR3nt: TGTGCCTGGAGTGTACTAAGACAGCTTGGCACCGGGGAGCTGTTTTTT

v_gene: TRBV3-1/TRBV3-2
d_gene: TRBD2
abundance: .
j_gene: TRBJ2-5
CDR3aa: CASSRSGGAGKTQYF
CDR3nt: TGTGCCAGCAGCCGAAGCGGGGGGGCCGGTAAGACCCAGTACTTC

v_gene: TRBV7-9
d_gene: TRBD2
abundance: .
j_gene: TRBJ2-7
CDR3aa: CASSFGGGNYEQYF
CDR3nt: TGTGCCAGCAGCTTTGGCGGGGGAAACTACGAGCAGTACTTC

v_gene: TRBV28
d_gene: TRBD1
abundance: .
j_gene: TRBJ1-1
CDR3aa: CASSSQTGGYTEAFF
CDR3nt: TGTGCCAGCAGTTCCCAGACAGGGGGCTACACTGAAGCTTTCTTT

v_gene: TRBV21-1
d_gene: .
abundance: .
j_gene: TRBJ2-3
CDR3aa: CASSISSGGATDTQYF
CDR3nt: TGTGCCAGCAGCATCAGTAGCGGGGGGGCCACAGATACGCAGTATTTT

v_gene: TRBV5-1
d_gene: TRBD1
abundance: .
j_gene: TRBJ2-7
CDR3aa: CASSHGTGGRYEQYF
CDR3nt: TGCGCCAGCAGCCATGGGACAGGGGGGAGGTACGAGCAGTACTTC

v_gene: TRBV30
d_gene: TRBD1
abundance: medium-sized
j_gene: TRBJ2-7
CDR3aa: CAWSYRDRDLWAGEQYF
CDR3nt: TGTGCCTGGAGTTACCGGGACAGGGACCTCTGGGCCGGGGAGCAGTACTTC

v_gene: TRBV19
d_gene: .
abundance: .
j_gene: TRBJ2-4
CDR3aa: CASGHTGLAKNIQYF
CDR3nt: TGTGCCAGTGGACACACAGGGTTAGCCAAAAACATTCAGTACTTC

v_gene: TRBV5-1
d_gene: TRBD2
abundance: .
j_gene: TRBJ2-3
CDR3aa: CASSLTSGRADTQYF
CDR3nt: TGCGCCAGCAGCTTGACTAGCGGGAGGGCAGATACGCAGTATTTT

v_gene: TRBV6-1
d_gene: TRBD1
abundance: .
j_gene: TRBJ2-7
CDR3aa: CASSESARGIYEQYF
CDR3nt: TGTGCCAGCAGTGAATCGGCCAGGGGGATTTACGAGCAGTACTTC

v_gene: TRBV7-6
d_gene: TRBD2
abundance: .
j_gene: TRBJ2-2
CDR3aa: CASSRTSGGVANTGELFF
CDR3nt: TGTGCCAGCAGCCGGACTAGCGGGGGGGTCGCGAACACCGGGGAGCTGTTTTTT

v_gene: TRBV5-6
d_gene: TRBD1
abundance: .
j_gene: TRBJ1-2
CDR3aa: CASSYRDRDGYTF
CDR3nt: TGTGCCAGCAGCTACCGGGACAGGGATGGCTACACCTTC

v_gene: TRBV5-1
d_gene: TRBD2
abundance: .
j_gene: TRBJ2-3
CDR3aa: CASNERGEYTDTQYF
CDR3nt: TGCGCCAGCAACGAGCGGGGGGAGTACACAGATACGCAGTATTTT

v_gene: TRBV9
d_gene: .
abundance: .
j_gene: TRBJ2-6
CDR3aa: CASSVLLSSGANVLTF
CDR3nt: TGTGCCAGCAGCGTCCTCCTTAGCTCTGGGGCCAACGTCCTGACTTTC

v_gene: TRBV6-2/TRBV6-3
d_gene: .
abundance: .
j_gene: TRBJ2-5
CDR3aa: CASSYWGWGLKWETQYF
CDR3nt: TGTGCCAGCAGTTATTGGGGGTGGGGGCTAAAGTGGGAGACCCAGTACTTC

v_gene: TRBV4-2
d_gene: .
abundance: .
j_gene: TRBJ2-7
CDR3aa: CASSHDTDRSIPNEQYF
CDR3nt: TGTGCCAGCAGCCACGACACCGACAGGAGTATACCCAACGAGCAGTACTTC

v_gene: TRBV21-1
d_gene: .
abundance: .
j_gene: TRBJ2-1
CDR3aa: CASSPRRVSRNEQFF
CDR3nt: TGTGCCAGCAGCCCAAGACGGGTCTCACGCAATGAGCAGTTCTTC